Below, 14 T cell receptor beta chains from the same sample are listed, as sequenced in a study of blood T cell repertoires in COVID-19 (dated by TCRdb to the early 2020s). The library came from the immunoSEQ multiplex PCR assay. TCRdb took over this immuneACCESS table, retaining in-frame rearrangements with V and J assigned. Such tables are incomplete; in checked studies, under half of the missing clones stem from an unresolved V gene, and the remainder is unexplained. The sample table holds approximately 72,000 clones, of which about nine tenths were seen once. The top ten clones comprise approximately 1.5% of the sample. What was sequenced was peripheral blood. The receptors come from a man aged 55 to 70 with acute or convalescent COVID-19.

The V call is TRBV6-5, the J call TRBJ1-5, with D perhaps TRBD1 (6 bases). Trimming removed 8 bases at V and 3 bases at J, with 17 bases between. From germline, CDR1 is MNHEY and CDR2 SVGAGI. The CDR3 has 15 amino acids. For the CDR3, the DNA is TGTGCCAGCGGAGCGTTCGACAGGCTCAATCAGCCCCAGCATTTT. Encoded protein: CASGAFDRLNQPQHF.

The CDR3 here is CASRRESNYGYTF. CDR3 bases: TGTGCCAGCAGGAGGGAGTCTAACTATGGCTACACCTTC. The chain couples TRBV19 to TRBJ1-2; D is unresolved. The CDR3 spans 13 residues. The V gene lost 9 bases and the J gene lost 0 bases, with 11 bases spanning the gap. CDR1 is LNHDA and CDR2 is SQIVND in the germline V gene (reference sequence).

This clone was counted only a few times. V is TRBV19 and J is TRBJ1-2; D is unresolved. From germline, CDR1 is LNHDA and CDR2 SQIVND (reference sequence). Between the trimmed V and J ends, which lost 8 bases and 0 bases, there was a span of 10 bases. The CDR3 runs 13 residues. In DNA, the CDR3 is TGTGCCAGTTCCCCGCGTACTAACTATGGCTACACCTTC. Protein product: CASSPRTNYGYTF.

The J gene is TRBJ2-3, the V gene TRBV29-1, with 9 bases fitting TRBD2. Germline assignment: CDR1 SQVTM and CDR2 ANQGSEA. V was pared by 0 bases and J by 5 bases, with 6 bases of the junction left unmatched. The CDR3 spans 15 residues. As DNA, the CDR3 is TGCAGCGTTGAAGATGGGCGGGGGGGCGAAGATACGCAGTATTTT. Translated: CSVEDGRGGEDTQYF.

J is TRBJ1-5 and V is TRBV21-1; the D call of TRBD1 is as the table states it, not checked on the DNA. TRBV21-1 is reported as a pseudogene. The CDR3 covers 16 residues. The CDR3 here is CASSKDGGRGSQPQHF. The CDR3 nucleotides read TGTGCCAGCAGCAAAGATGGGGGCAGGGGGAGTCAGCCCCAGCATTTT.

This sequence joins TRBV6-5 and TRBJ2-1, with D uncertain. The CDR3 covers 12 residues. V lost 6 bases, J lost 4 bases, and 7 bases lay in between. CDR1 MNHEY and CDR2 SVGAGI come from the germline V gene. CDR3 loop: CASRDTYNEQFF. CDR3 sequence (DNA): TGTGCCAGCAGAGACACTTACAATGAGCAGTTCTTC.

The genes are TRBV24-1 and TRBJ1-2; no definite D call. CDR3 length equals 19 residues. Germline CDR1 KGHDR, CDR2 SFDVKD. Trimming removed 7 bases from V and 0 bases from J, with 26 bases in between. The DNA for the CDR3 is TGTGCCACCAGCTTGTTAGCCGTGGAGGTCTTTAAAGCTAACTATGGCTACACCTTC. This translates into CATSLLAVEVFKANYGYTF.

The chain couples TRBV15 to TRBJ1-2; D remains unclear. The CDR3 covers 14 residues. V dropped 0 bases and J dropped 2 bases, with 7 bases sitting between them. Per the germline V gene, CDR1 is LNHNV and CDR2 is YYDKDF (reference sequence). The CDR3 here is CATSRDVANYGYTF. For the CDR3, the DNA is TGTGCCACCAGCAGAGATGTGGCAAACTATGGCTACACCTTC. The full variable domain, with the rest looked up from reference TRBV15 and TRBJ1-2, is DAMVIQNPRYQVTQFGKPVTLSCSQTLNHNVMYWYQQKSSQAPKLLFHYYDKDFNNEADTPDNFQSRRPNTSFCFLDIRSPGLGDTAMYLCATSRDVANYGYTFGSGTRLTVV.

This chain uses TRBV4-1 with TRBJ1-2; 8 nucleotides agree with TRBD1. The CDR3 contains 17 residues. Trimming removed 0 bases from V and 8 bases from J; junction bases left unmatched: 14. Germline assignment: CDR1 MGHRA and CDR2 YSYEKL. As DNA, the CDR3 is TGCGCCAGCAGCCAAGACCTGACAGGGGAGAGAGCACGGGGCTACACCTTC. It is translated as CASSQDLTGERARGYTF.

The rearrangement joins TRBV5-1 to TRBJ2-3; 9 bases are a match to TRBD2. Germline V gives CDR1 SGHRS, CDR2 YFSETQ. The CDR3 totals 16 residues. The junction had 6 bases not matched to a gene; V was cut back by 3 bases and J by 1 base. The CDR3 is CASSSYSGGRTDTQYF. The CDR3 nucleotides read TGCGCCAGCAGCTCGTATAGCGGGGGACGCACAGATACGCAGTATTTT.

Here the CDR3 reads CASSRSWTGGLYGNTIYF. The CDR3 region has the DNA TGTGCCAGCAGCCGTTCCTGGACAGGGGGCTTATATGGAAACACCATATATTTT. The chain couples TRBV3-1 (or the pseudogene TRBV3-2) to TRBJ1-3; the match to TRBD1 covers 11 bases. In germline, CDR1 is LGHDT, CDR2 YNNKEL (reference sequence). The CDR3 is made up of 18 amino acids. The V and J ends lost 4 bases and 3 bases, in that order; junction bases with no gene match: 11.

The V and J genes are TRBV9 and TRBJ1-3; no definite D call. CDR3 length: 14 residues. In germline, CDR1 is SGDLS, CDR2 YYNGEE. Deletions cut 0 bases from V and 5 bases from J, with 9 bases between. The CDR3 sequence: CASSVGRARNTIYF. For the CDR3, the DNA is TGTGCCAGCAGCGTAGGGAGAGCAAGAAACACCATATATTTT.

The count of this clone is one. This sequence joins TRBV21-1 and TRBJ2-7; the table's D call of TRBD1 was not tested on the DNA. TRBV21-1 is a known pseudogene. This CDR3 has 17 residues. This CDR3 reads CASSNGVLVQGAGEQYF. DNA of the CDR3: TGTGCCAGCAGCAACGGGGTTTTGGTGCAGGGGGCGGGGGAGCAGTACTTC.

The J gene is TRBJ1-4, the V gene TRBV5-1, with D tentatively TRBD1 (6 bases). V lost 5 bases, J lost 6 bases, and 14 bases lay in between. Germline assignment: CDR1 SGHRS and CDR2 YFSETQ. CDR3 length: 14 residues. The CDR3 sequence is CASRPTGSHEKLFF. The CDR3 region has the DNA TGCGCCAGCAGACCTACAGGGTCCCATGAAAAACTGTTTTTT.